These 21 T cell receptor beta chains came from one sample sequenced in a study of cytomegalovirus exposure and HLA in healthy donors. Vbeta (60) and Jbeta (13) primers were used in the PCR. TCRdb's copy holds only in-frame clones and misses some; the assay was immunoSEQ multiplex PCR. The data show some 78,000 clones, roughly 80% seen once. The sequencing input was PBMCs. The origin of the receptors is a man over 45 in good health and CMV-seropositive.

This clone appeared once. The chain carries TRBV19 and TRBJ2-3, with TRBD1 matching over 10 bases. Trimming at V came to 1 base and at J to 6 bases, leaving 7 bases not matched to a gene. The CDR3 is 16 amino acids. Germline V gene sequence: CDR1 LNHDA, CDR2 SQIVND (reference sequence). The CDR3 loop is CASSIASGTGADTQYF. CDR3 DNA: TGTGCCAGTAGTATAGCAAGCGGGACAGGGGCTGATACGCAGTATTTT.

A few counts support this clone. This chain joins TRBV30 and TRBJ1-2, with TRBD1 as a possible D gene (6 bases). Trimming removed 0 bases from V and 7 bases from J, with 9 bases in between. Germline V gene data show CDR1 as GTSNPN and CDR2 as SVGIG (reference sequence). CDR3 size: 12 residues. CDR3 bases: TGTGCCTGGAGTGTACACAGGGTTGGCTACACCTTC. Translated: CAWSVHRVGYTF. Drawing the rest from reference TRBV30 and TRBJ1-2, the complete variable domain is SQTIHQWPATLVQPVGSPLSLECTVEGTSNPNLYWYRQAAGRGLQLLFYSVGIGQISSEVPQNLSASRPQDRQFILSSKKLLLSDSGFYLCAWSVHRVGYTFGSGTRLTVV.

The rearrangement links TRBV19 to TRBJ1-6; perhaps TRBD1 as D (6 bases). V dropped 10 bases and J dropped 11 bases, with 21 bases sitting between them. Germline-derived CDR1 and CDR2 are LNHDA and SQIVND (reference sequence). CDR3 length: 14 residues. The CDR3 coding sequence is TGTGCCACCAGAGGGCAGGGGAGATGGACACCCCTCCACTTT. This sequence encodes CATRGQGRWTPLHF.

The rearrangement links TRBV2 to TRBJ2-5; 7 bases are a match to TRBD1. The J call may be faulty, since TRBJ2-7 better matches the DNA end. The CDR3 is 14 amino acids. Germline lookup yields CDR1 SNHLY and CDR2 FYNNEI. CDR3 sequence reads: CASRQDRNTYEQYF. CDR3 nucleotide sequence: TGTGCCAGCAGGCAGGACAGGAATACCTACGAGCAGTACTTC.

This rearrangement joins TRBV6-1 to TRBJ2-7, with D possibly being TRBD1 (6 bases). Germline assignment: CDR1 MNHNS and CDR2 SASEGT. The CDR3 length is 14 residues. Deletions cut 6 bases from V and 0 bases from J, with 12 bases between. The CDR3 DNA is TGTGCCAGCAGCCCCGGGACATTCTCCTACGAGCAGTACTTC. Its translation is CASSPGTFSYEQYF.

This chain connects TRBV15 to TRBJ1-2, with D possibly matching TRBD1 (6 bases). V lost 5 bases and J 6 bases, leaving 19 bases between the germline ends. Germline CDR1 is LNHNV and CDR2 is YYDKDF (reference sequence). This CDR3 is 15 amino acids long. CDR3 residues: CATSGTDRLADGYTF. CDR3 DNA sequence: TGTGCCACCAGCGGGACCGACAGGCTAGCCGATGGCTACACCTTC.

The J gene is TRBJ2-2, the V gene TRBV11-3; D possibly corresponds to TRBD2 (6 bases). This CDR3 is 15 amino acids long. Germline loops: CDR1 SGHNT, CDR2 YENEEA. V was shortened by 1 base and J by 5 bases, with 11 bases between the two germline ends. CDR3 in amino acids: CASSLARAGTGELFF. CDR3 DNA sequence: TGTGCCAGCAGCTTAGCCAGGGCGGGGACCGGGGAGCTGTTTTTT. Based on the CDR3 plus reference TRBV11-3 and TRBJ2-2, the full variable domain is EAGVVQSPRYKIIEKKQPVAFWCNPISGHNTLYWYLQNLGQGPELLIRYENEEAVDDSQLPKDRFSAERLKGVDSTLKIQPAELGDSAVYLCASSLARAGTGELFFGEGSRLTVL.

The chain links TRBV6-5 to TRBJ2-6; D is undetermined. The CDR3 is 14 residues long. Trimming removed 2 bases at V and 10 bases at J, with 12 bases between. Germline V lookup: CDR1 MNHEY, CDR2 SVGAGI. CDR3 nucleotides: TGTGCCAGCAGTTACCCCCCGAGCCCGAACGTCCTGACTTTC. It translates to CASSYPPSPNVLTF.

The CDR3 nucleotides read TGTGCCAGCAGCTCCGGGACAGCCTTTGAAGATACGCAGTATTTT. Amino acid sequence: CASSSGTAFEDTQYF. V gene TRBV5-4 combines with J gene TRBJ2-3, with 7 bases fitting TRBD1. The V segment lost 3 bases and the J segment 5 bases; nucleotides outside the gene matches: 9. In germline, CDR1 is SGHNT, CDR2 YYREEE (reference sequence). The CDR3 totals 15 residues.

There are a few counts of this clone. The rearrangement uses TRBV7-2 and TRBJ2-5; 10 nucleotides align to TRBD1. The CDR3 is 15 residues long. The germline gives CDR1 SGHTA, CDR2 FQGNSA. Trimming took 5 bases from V and 5 from J; bases not matched to a gene: 8. The CDR3 bases are TGTGCCAGCAGCCGCCGGGACAGGGGTAGGGAGACCCAGTACTTC. It is translated as CASSRRDRGRETQYF.

This clone has just a few counts. The chain employs TRBV30 and TRBJ2-3, with a weak D call TRBD1 (6 bases). The CDR3 length is 14 residues. The germline V gene has CDR1 GTSNPN and CDR2 SVGIG (reference sequence). V lost 7 bases and J 0 bases, leaving 14 bases between the germline ends. CDR3 DNA sequence: TGTGCCTCCCTTAGGGGGTCGAGCACAGATACGCAGTATTTT. Its protein product is CASLRGSSTDTQYF.

The rearrangement uses TRBV19 and TRBJ1-5, with TRBD1 as a possible D gene (5 bases). The CDR3 loop spans 17 amino acids. Germline CDR1 reads LNHDA; CDR2 reads SQIVND (reference sequence). V was trimmed by 5 bases and J by 0 bases, leaving 17 bases between them. The DNA for the CDR3 is TGTGCCAGTAGTGGGCAGGGCCTTGCTTATAGCAATCAGCCCCAGCATTTT. It is translated as CASSGQGLAYSNQPQHF.

The chain has TRBV5-1 and TRBJ2-3; TRBD1 aligns across 8 bases. Germline values: CDR1 SGHRS, CDR2 YFSETQ. Trimming took 5 bases from V and 3 from J; bases not matched to a gene: 11. The CDR3 spans 16 residues. The chain's CDR3 is CASRGTGQGVTDTQYF. CDR3 DNA: TGCGCCAGCAGAGGTACCGGACAGGGTGTTACAGATACGCAGTATTTT.

V usage is TRBV27 and J usage is TRBJ2-1, with 7 positions matching TRBD1. The CDR3 covers 17 residues. In germline, CDR1 is MNHEY, CDR2 SMNVEV (reference sequence). Trimming took 5 bases from V and 0 from J; bases not matched to a gene: 10. DNA for the CDR3: TGTGCCAGCAGTCCCCGGACAGGCTCAATCTCCTACAATGAGCAGTTCTTC. Encoded protein: CASSPRTGSISYNEQFF.

The chain links TRBV2 to TRBJ1-4; D call uncertain. CDR1 is SNHLY and CDR2 is FYNNEI in the germline V gene. Trimming pared 6 bases from V and 0 bases from J, leaving 14 bases between. The CDR3 loop spans 16 amino acids. This chain's CDR3 is CASRIRDGATNEKLFF. The CDR3 region has the DNA TGTGCCAGCAGGATAAGAGACGGAGCAACTAATGAAAAACTGTTTTTT.

The chain employs TRBV18 and TRBJ2-3, with TRBD1 matching 11 bases. CDR3 length equals 16 residues. The germline gives CDR1 KGHSH, CDR2 LQKENI. V was pared by 4 bases and J by 3 bases, with 6 bases of the junction left unmatched. The CDR3 DNA sequence: TGTGCCAGCTCACTTGCGAGGGACAGGGGGACAGATACGCAGTATTTT. Translation: CASSLARDRGTDTQYF.

The chain links TRBV2 to TRBJ1-2; 7 positions agree with TRBD1. The CDR3 sequence is 15 residues long. The germline CDR1 and CDR2 sequences are SNHLY and FYNNEI. J gave up 5 bases and V 4 bases, and 10 bases lay outside the gene matches. The chain's CDR3 is CASSGGQPSGYGYTF. In nucleotides, the CDR3 is TGTGCCAGCAGTGGGGGACAGCCCTCGGGGTATGGCTACACCTTC.

The J gene is TRBJ2-1, the V gene TRBV9; 11 bases fit TRBD2. The CDR3 consists of 19 residues. CDR1 and CDR2 (germline): SGDLS, YYNGEE. The V segment lost 4 bases and the J segment 7 bases; nucleotides outside the gene matches: 19. CDR3 loop: CASSLTSGSVSVNVNEQFF. The CDR3 DNA reads TGTGCCAGCAGCCTAACTAGCGGGAGTGTTTCGGTCAATGTTAATGAGCAGTTCTTC.

This clone has just a few counts. The gene calls are TRBV7-2 and TRBJ1-1; D uncertain. There are 14 residues in the CDR3. V dropped 2 bases and J dropped 1 base, with 8 bases sitting between them. The germline V gene encodes CDR1 SGHTA and CDR2 FQGNSA. In nucleotides, the CDR3 is TGTGCCAGCAGCTTATCGTCAGGGAACACTGAAGCTTTCTTT. Translating it yields CASSLSSGNTEAFF.

This chain joins TRBV13 and TRBJ2-7; 9 nucleotides line up with TRBD2. V gave up 0 bases and J gave up 3 bases; unmatched junction bases: 3. Germline V gene sequence: CDR1 PRHDT, CDR2 FYEKMQ (reference sequence). The CDR3 loop spans 15 amino acids. This CDR3 reads CASSLGGLANYEQYF. CDR3 DNA sequence: TGTGCCAGCAGCTTAGGTGGACTAGCGAACTACGAGCAGTACTTC. The full variable domain, completed using reference TRBV13 and TRBJ2-7, is AAGVIQSPRHLIKEKRETATLKCYPIPRHDTVYWYQQGPGQDPQFLISFYEKMQSDKGSIPDRFSAQQFSDYHSELNMSSLELGDSALYFCASSLGGLANYEQYFGPGTRLTVT.

The chain links TRBV6-1 to TRBJ1-2; TRBD1 agrees at 7 bases. The ends lost 6 bases at V and 8 bases at J; junction bases unmatched: 12. The germline gives CDR1 MNHNS, CDR2 SASEGT. CDR3 length: 14 residues. The CDR3 protein is CASRTGWTVQGYTF. The CDR3 DNA reads as TGTGCCAGCAGGACAGGGTGGACGGTCCAGGGCTACACCTTC.